Each of the 10 T cell receptor beta chains below was sequenced from the same sample in a study of regulatory T cells in long-lasting Graves disease. This sample's time point: newly diagnosed GD, antithyroid drugs for less than 3 months. Isolated PBMC RNA provided the starting material for the TCR library. Construction of the TCR beta libraries employed iRepertoire HTBI primers in conjunction with Arm-PCR of CDR3 regions. MiXCR was run by TCRdb on the multiplex PCR reads, yielding one entry per CDR3 protein. Here the sample spans some 330,000 distinct CDR3 sequences, 10% to 15% being singletons. The same data also contributed to another study, on T cells in Graves' hyperthyroidism and ophthalmopathy.

The starting material was peripheral blood mononuclear cells (PBMCs), obtained at new diagnosis, from a patient treated with antithyroid drugs. Receptors were obtained from a woman aged 18-30 years with Graves disease.

The table lists this clonotype with many counts. The V gene is TRBV11-2, the J gene TRBJ2-7, with D perhaps TRBD1 (6 bases). The CDR3 extends over 15 amino acids. Germline CDR1 is SGHAT and CDR2 is FQNNGV. V gave up 0 bases and J gave up 4 bases, with 13 bases separating them. The CDR3 DNA follows: TGTGCCAGCAGCTTAGATCTAATGGGGGCTTACGAGCAGTACTTC. Its translation: CASSLDLMGAYEQYF.

This clonotype has at least ten counts. This sequence joins TRBV7-9 and TRBJ1-1, with a tentative D call TRBD1 (6 bases). This CDR3 has 14 amino acids. V was clipped by 1 base and J by 5 bases, with 11 bases between them. In germline, CDR1 is SEHNR, CDR2 FQNEAQ (reference sequence). CDR3 nucleotides: TGTGCCAGCAGCTTAGGAGGGGGATGGACTGAAGCTTTCTTT. Translating it yields CASSLGGGWTEAFF.

The chain couples TRBV30 to TRBJ2-2; tentative D call: TRBD1 (5 bases). Trimming stripped 0 bases from V and 4 bases from J, with 6 bases between. CDR1 is GTSNPN, CDR2 SVGIG, per germline (reference sequence). This CDR3 has 13 residues. This CDR3 reads CAWSVGVTGELFF. For the CDR3, the DNA is TGTGCCTGGAGTGTAGGGGTCACCGGGGAGCTGTTTTTT.

This clonotype occurred many times. The CDR3 DNA sequence: TGTGCCAGTAGTAGACAGACAGGGGGCGGCGAGCAGTACTTC. Amino acid sequence: CASSRQTGGGEQYF. The gene calls are TRBV19 and TRBJ2-7; TRBD1 aligns across 10 bases. Unmatched junction bases numbered 6, after V lost 4 bases and J lost 6 bases. The CDR3 is made up of 14 amino acids. Looked up from germline, CDR1 is LNHDA and CDR2 is SQIVND (reference sequence).

This chain links TRBV6-1 with TRBJ2-7, with 11 nucleotides matching TRBD2. The CDR3 length is 17 residues. Germline assignment: CDR1 MNHNS and CDR2 SASEGT. CDR3 amino acids: CANSEALGLAGGYEQYV. The CDR3 region has the DNA TGTGCCAACAGTGAAGCGCTTGGGCTAGCGGGGGGATACGAGCAGTACGTC.

This clonotype was counted only a few times. The J gene is TRBJ2-1, the V gene TRBV20-1, with a weak D call TRBD2 (6 bases). Germline assignment: CDR1 DFQATT and CDR2 SNEGSKA (reference sequence). Deletions cut 6 bases from V and 8 bases from J, with 20 bases between. The CDR3 extends over 14 amino acids. The CDR3 coding sequence is TGCAGTGCCCCGAACCTAGCGACCTCGGATGAGCAGTTCTTC. It encodes CSAPNLATSDEQFF.

This clonotype was picked up many times. The CDR3 sequence is CASSVHREDEQFF. CDR3 DNA: TGCGCCAGCAGCGTCCACAGGGAGGATGAGCAGTTCTTC. V and J are TRBV5-1 and TRBJ2-1; possibly TRBD1 or TRBD2 for D (6 bases each). The CDR3 length is 13 residues. V was cut by 4 bases and J by 8 bases, with 13 bases left in between. Germline-derived CDR1 and CDR2 are SGHRS and YFSETQ.

The V gene is TRBV28, the J gene TRBJ1-2; TRBD1 aligns across 9 bases. The CDR3 runs to 15 residues. V was pared by 6 bases and J by 4 bases, with 9 bases of the junction left unmatched. CDR1 and CDR2 from the germline V gene are MDHEN and SYDVKM. In DNA, the CDR3 is TGTGCCAGCAGAACACCTACAGGGGGCGGCTATGGCTACACCTTC. Encoded protein: CASRTPTGGGYGYTF.

This clonotype was found many times. V usage is TRBV30 and J usage is TRBJ2-1; the D gene is possibly TRBD2 (5 bases). The V end was cut by 0 bases, the J end by 0 bases, with 15 bases between. Looked up from germline, CDR1 is GTSNPN and CDR2 is SVGIG (reference sequence). The CDR3 has 17 residues. The CDR3: CAWSVQDYGYSYNEQFF. The CDR3 nucleotides are TGTGCCTGGAGTGTACAAGACTACGGATACTCCTACAATGAGCAGTTCTTC. The entire variable domain, with the rest obtained from reference TRBV30 and TRBJ2-1, is as follows: SQTIHQWPATLVQPVGSPLSLECTVEGTSNPNLYWYRQAAGRGLQLLFYSVGIGQISSEVPQNLSASRPQDRQFILSSKKLLLSDSGFYLCAWSVQDYGYSYNEQFFGPGTRLTVL.

This clonotype was observed many times. V usage is TRBV12-3 or TRBV12-4 and J usage is TRBJ2-1; D gene ambiguous. The V and J ends lost 5 bases and 9 bases respectively, with 17 bases between them. There are 14 residues in the CDR3. The CDR3 reads CASSATDLTGEQFF. CDR3 nucleotides: TGTGCCAGCAGTGCAACCGACTTAACCGGTGAGCAGTTCTTC.